Listed below are T cell receptor beta chains from one sample, sequenced in a study of blood T cell repertoires in COVID-19. Some clones are missing from TCRdb's copy, which holds only in-frame ones; the method was immunoSEQ multiplex PCR. This sample yields under 350,000 clones, of which around 88% are seen a single time; about 5% belongs to the top ten. Material for sequencing was peripheral blood. These receptors were taken from a man in his forties with acute or convalescent COVID-19. Each CDR3 is given with its conserved first and last residue. D genes are given only for firm matches.

V gene	J gene	D gene	CDR3 protein
TRBV29-1	TRBJ1-2	NA	CSVEQTNDYGYTF
TRBV25-1	TRBJ1-1	NA	CASSELGGRQKDTEAFF
TRBV9	TRBJ1-2	NA	CASSANRDNIYGYTF
TRBV27	TRBJ1-2	NA	CASSLRQTYGYTF
TRBV7-8	TRBJ1-4	NA	CASSLGQGSEKLFF
TRBV7-9	TRBJ1-4	NA	CASSLTGEKLFF
TRBV4-2	TRBJ1-1	NA	CASSQEGRGGFSEAFF
TRBV10-3	TRBJ1-1	TRBD1	CAASGDRGMSNTEAFF
TRBV11-1	TRBJ2-2	NA	CASSRHQGGNTGELFF
TRBV19	TRBJ1-6	NA	CASRTWQGINSPLHF
TRBV3-1/TRBV3-2	TRBJ1-2	TRBD1	CASSHLDRGAESYTF
TRBV24-1	TRBJ2-2	TRBD1	CATKQGTAYTGELFF
TRBV30	TRBJ1-2	TRBD1	CAWSRMDRANGYTF
TRBV9	TRBJ1-4	TRBD1	CASSAWTGGEKLFF
TRBV11-3	TRBJ2-1	NA	CASSLDRSDSAFF
TRBV28	TRBJ1-1	NA	CASSKGGSNTEAFF
TRBV7-9	TRBJ2-1	TRBD2	CASSLLAGGPLEQFF
TRBV6-2/TRBV6-3	TRBJ1-5	NA	CASSPTGGAGLGQPQHF
TRBV5-1	TRBJ2-3	TRBD1	CASSFPGQAVLDTQYF
TRBV10-1	TRBJ1-1	TRBD1	CASSGQGAGNTEAFF
TRBV19	TRBJ1-6	TRBD1	CASRRDRESNSPLHF
TRBV29-1	TRBJ1-1	TRBD1	CSVGGQRNTEAFF
TRBV18	TRBJ1-3	NA	CASSPVRGNTIYF
TRBV11-3	TRBJ2-1	TRBD2	CASSLRGGSYNEQFF
TRBV11-2	TRBJ1-4	TRBD1	CASSPGQLLEKLFF
TRBV3-1/TRBV3-2	TRBJ1-1	NA	CASSQGGSQGLPEAFF
TRBV5-1	TRBJ2-7	TRBD1	CASSPGQGKYEQYF
TRBV10-1	TRBJ2-2	NA	CASSFTGTGELFF
TRBV20-1	TRBJ2-1	NA	CSASQFPHNEQFF
TRBV24-1	TRBJ1-1	TRBD1	CATSDRDREGTEAFF
TRBV6-5	TRBJ1-1	NA	CASSFNEAFF
TRBV4-2	TRBJ2-7	TRBD2	CASSLQRGDSYEQYF
TRBV7-9	TRBJ1-2	NA	CASSRNRDGYTF
TRBV30	TRBJ1-2	TRBD1	CAWSRGSNYGYTF
TRBV9	TRBJ2-2	NA	CASSVVSSGELFF
TRBV5-1	TRBJ2-7	TRBD2	CASSLSLAGAYYEQYF
TRBV12-3/TRBV12-4	TRBJ2-1	NA	CASSTNHNEQFF
TRBV6-2/TRBV6-3	TRBJ1-5	TRBD1	CASSLGQGGNQPQHF
TRBV14	TRBJ1-1	TRBD1	CASRSYRGRRRYTEAFF
TRBV18	TRBJ2-3	NA	CASSQSPGGTDTQYF
TRBV20-1	TRBJ2-3	NA	CSASFIADTQYF
TRBV2	TRBJ2-2	TRBD1	CASSPTGGGSGELFF
TRBV11-2	TRBJ2-4	TRBD2	CASSSSGGKNIQYF
TRBV11-1	TRBJ1-1	NA	CASSRVPTANTEAFF
TRBV14	TRBJ1-2	NA	CASSLSFGAGGYTF
TRBV5-6	TRBJ1-2	NA	CASSAGLRSNYGYTF